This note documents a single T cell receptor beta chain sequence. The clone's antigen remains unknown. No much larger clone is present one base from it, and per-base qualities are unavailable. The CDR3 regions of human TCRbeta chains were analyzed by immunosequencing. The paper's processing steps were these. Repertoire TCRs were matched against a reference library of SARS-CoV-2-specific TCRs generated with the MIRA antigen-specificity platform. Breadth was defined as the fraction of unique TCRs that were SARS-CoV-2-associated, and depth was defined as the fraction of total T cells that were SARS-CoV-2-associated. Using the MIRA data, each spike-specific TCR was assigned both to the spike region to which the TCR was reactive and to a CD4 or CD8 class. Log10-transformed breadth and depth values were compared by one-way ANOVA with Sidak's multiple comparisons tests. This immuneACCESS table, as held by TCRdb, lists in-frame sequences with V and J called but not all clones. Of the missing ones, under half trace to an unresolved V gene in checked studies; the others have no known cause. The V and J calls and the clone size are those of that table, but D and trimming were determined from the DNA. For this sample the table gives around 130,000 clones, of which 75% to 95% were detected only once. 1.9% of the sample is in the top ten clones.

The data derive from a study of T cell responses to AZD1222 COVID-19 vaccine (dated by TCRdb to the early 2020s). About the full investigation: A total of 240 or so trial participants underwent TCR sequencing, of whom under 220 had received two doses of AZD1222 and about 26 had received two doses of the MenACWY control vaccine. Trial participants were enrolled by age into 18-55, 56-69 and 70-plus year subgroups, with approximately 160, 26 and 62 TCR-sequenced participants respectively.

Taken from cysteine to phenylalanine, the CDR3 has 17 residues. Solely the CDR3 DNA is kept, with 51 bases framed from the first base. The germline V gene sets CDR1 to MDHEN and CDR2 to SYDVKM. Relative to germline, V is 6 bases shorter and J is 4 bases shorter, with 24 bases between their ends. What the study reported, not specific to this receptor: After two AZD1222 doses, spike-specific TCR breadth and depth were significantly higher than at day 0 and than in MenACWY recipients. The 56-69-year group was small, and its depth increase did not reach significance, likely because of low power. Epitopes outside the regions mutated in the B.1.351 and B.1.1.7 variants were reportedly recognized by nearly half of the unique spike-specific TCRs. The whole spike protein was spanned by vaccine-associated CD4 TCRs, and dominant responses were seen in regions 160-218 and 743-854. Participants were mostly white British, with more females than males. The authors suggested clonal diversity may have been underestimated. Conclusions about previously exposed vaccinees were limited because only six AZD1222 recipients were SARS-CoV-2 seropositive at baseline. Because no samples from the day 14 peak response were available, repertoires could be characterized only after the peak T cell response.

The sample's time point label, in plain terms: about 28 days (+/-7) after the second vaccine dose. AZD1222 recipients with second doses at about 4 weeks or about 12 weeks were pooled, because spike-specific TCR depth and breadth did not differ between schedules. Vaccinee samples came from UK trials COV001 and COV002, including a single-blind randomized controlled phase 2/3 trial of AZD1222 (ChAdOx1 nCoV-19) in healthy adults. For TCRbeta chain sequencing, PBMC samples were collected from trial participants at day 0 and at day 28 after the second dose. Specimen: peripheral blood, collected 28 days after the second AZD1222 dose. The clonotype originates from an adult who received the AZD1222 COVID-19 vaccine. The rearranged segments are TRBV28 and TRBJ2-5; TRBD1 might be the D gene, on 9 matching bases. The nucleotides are TGTGCCAGCAGCCCATTAGCGGGACAGGGAGGAGGAGAGACCCAGTACTTC. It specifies CASSPLAGQGGGETQYF. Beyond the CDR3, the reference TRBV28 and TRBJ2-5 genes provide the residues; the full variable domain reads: DVKVTQSSRYLVKRTGEKVFLECVQDMDHENMFWYRQDPGLGLRLIYFSYDVKMKEKGDIPEGYSVSREKKERFSLILESASTNQTSMYLCASSPLAGQGGGETQYFGPGTRLLVL.